This entry describes one T cell receptor beta chain. In the authors' workflow: Amplification from reference gene primers served as the basis for estimated nucleated cell counts. TCRdb keeps only in-frame clones here, not all; method: immunoSEQ multiplex PCR. The V and J calls and clone size come from that table; D and trimming were worked out from the DNA. The sample has about 200,000 clones, 90% seen once. These data come from a study of blood T cell repertoires in COVID-19. CDR1 SGHRS and CDR2 YFSETQ come from the germline V gene. The ends were cut back, 5 bases at V and 1 base at J, with 9 bases in the middle. The CDR3 totals 13 residues.

The J gene is TRBJ1-1, the V gene TRBV5-1, with D perhaps matching TRBD1 (5 bases). Sequences were obtained from peripheral blood. This TCR derives from a man aged 50 or older with acute or convalescent COVID-19. The CDR3 DNA reads as TGCGCCAGCAGAGATACAGGGAACACTGAAGCTTTCTTT. This sequence encodes CASRDTGNTEAFF.